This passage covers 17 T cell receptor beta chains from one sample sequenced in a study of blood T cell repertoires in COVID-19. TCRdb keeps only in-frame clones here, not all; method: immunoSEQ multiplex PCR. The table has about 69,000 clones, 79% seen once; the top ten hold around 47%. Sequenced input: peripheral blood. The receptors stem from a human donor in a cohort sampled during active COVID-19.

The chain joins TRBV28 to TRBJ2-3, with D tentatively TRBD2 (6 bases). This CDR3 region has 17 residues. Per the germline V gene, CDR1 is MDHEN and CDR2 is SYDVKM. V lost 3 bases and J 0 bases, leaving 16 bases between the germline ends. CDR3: CASSFGGRPTSTDTQYF. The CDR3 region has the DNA TGTGCCAGCAGTTTTGGAGGGCGCCCTACTAGCACAGATACGCAGTATTTT.

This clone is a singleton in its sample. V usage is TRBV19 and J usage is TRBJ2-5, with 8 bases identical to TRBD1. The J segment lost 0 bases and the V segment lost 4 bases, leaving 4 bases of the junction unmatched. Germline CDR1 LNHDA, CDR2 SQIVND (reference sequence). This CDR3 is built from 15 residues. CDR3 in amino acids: CASSRDRIDQETQYF. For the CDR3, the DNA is TGTGCCAGTAGTAGGGACAGGATCGACCAAGAGACCCAGTACTTC.

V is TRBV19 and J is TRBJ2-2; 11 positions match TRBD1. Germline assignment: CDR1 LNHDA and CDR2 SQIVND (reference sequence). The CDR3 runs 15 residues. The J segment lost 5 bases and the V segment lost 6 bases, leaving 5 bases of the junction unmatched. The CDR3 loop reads CASRRTGGGTGELFF. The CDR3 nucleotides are TGTGCCAGTAGAAGGACAGGGGGCGGGACCGGGGAGCTGTTTTTT.

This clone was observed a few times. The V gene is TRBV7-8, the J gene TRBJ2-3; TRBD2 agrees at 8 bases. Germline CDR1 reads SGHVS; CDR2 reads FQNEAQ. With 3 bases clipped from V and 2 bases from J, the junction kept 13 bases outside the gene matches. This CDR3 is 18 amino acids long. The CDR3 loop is CASSFLGVASGSTDTQYF. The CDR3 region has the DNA TGTGCCAGCAGCTTTCTAGGGGTGGCTAGCGGGTCCACAGATACGCAGTATTTT. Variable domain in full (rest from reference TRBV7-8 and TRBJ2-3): GAGVSQSPRYKVAKRGQDVALRCDPISGHVSLFWYQQALGQGPEFLTYFQNEAQLDKSGLPSDRFFAERPEGSVSTLKIQRTQQEDSAVYLCASSFLGVASGSTDTQYFGPGTRLTVL.

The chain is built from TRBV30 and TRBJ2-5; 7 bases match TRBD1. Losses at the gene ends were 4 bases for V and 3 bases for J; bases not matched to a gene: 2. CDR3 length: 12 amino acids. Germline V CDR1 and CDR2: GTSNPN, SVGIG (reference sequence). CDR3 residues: CAWNGQEETQYF. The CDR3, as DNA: TGTGCCTGGAATGGACAGGAAGAGACCCAGTACTTC.

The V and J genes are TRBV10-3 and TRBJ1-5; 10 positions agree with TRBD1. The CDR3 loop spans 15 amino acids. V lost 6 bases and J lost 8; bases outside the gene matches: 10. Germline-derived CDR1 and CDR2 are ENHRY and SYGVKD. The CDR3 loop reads CAISQTGGLQEPQHF. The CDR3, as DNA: TGTGCCATCAGCCAGACAGGGGGCCTTCAGGAGCCCCAGCATTTT.

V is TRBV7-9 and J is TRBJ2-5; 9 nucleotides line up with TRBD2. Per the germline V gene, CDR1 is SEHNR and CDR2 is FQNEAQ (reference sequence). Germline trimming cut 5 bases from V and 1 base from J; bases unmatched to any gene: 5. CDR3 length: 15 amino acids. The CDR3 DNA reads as TGTGCCAGCAGCACTTCACTAGCGGGCCAAGAGACCCAGTACTTC. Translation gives CASSTSLAGQETQYF.

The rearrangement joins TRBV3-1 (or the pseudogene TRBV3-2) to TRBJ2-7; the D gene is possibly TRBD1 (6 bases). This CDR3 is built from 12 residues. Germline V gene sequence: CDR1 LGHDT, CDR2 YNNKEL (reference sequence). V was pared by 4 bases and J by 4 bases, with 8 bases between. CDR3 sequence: CASSLRGYEQYF. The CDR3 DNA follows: TGTGCCAGCAGCCTAAGGGGGTACGAGCAGTACTTC.

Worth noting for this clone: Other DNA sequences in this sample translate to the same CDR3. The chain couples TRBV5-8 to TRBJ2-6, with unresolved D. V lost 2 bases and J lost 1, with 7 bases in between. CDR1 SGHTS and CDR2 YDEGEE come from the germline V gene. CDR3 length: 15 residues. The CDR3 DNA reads TGTGCCAGCAGCTTAAGAGGTTCTGGGGCCAACGTCCTGACTTTC. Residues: CASSLRGSGANVLTF.

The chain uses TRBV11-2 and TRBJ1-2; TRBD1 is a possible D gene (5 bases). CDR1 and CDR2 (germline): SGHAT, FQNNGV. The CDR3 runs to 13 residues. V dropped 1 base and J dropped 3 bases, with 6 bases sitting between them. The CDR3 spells CASSLGQHYGYTF. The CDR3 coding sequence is TGTGCCAGCAGCTTAGGACAGCACTATGGCTACACCTTC.

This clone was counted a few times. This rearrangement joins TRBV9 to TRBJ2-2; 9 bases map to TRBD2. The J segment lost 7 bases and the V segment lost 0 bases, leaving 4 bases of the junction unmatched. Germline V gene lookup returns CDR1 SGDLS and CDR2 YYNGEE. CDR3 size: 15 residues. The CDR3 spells CASSVGGRDGGELFF. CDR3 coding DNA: TGTGCCAGCAGCGTAGGCGGGAGGGATGGCGGGGAGCTGTTTTTT.

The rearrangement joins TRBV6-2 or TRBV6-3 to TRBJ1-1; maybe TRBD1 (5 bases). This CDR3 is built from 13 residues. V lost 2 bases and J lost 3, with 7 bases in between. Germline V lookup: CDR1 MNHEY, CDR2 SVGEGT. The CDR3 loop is CASSYRGDTEAFF. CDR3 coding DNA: TGTGCCAGCAGTTACAGGGGCGACACTGAAGCTTTCTTT.

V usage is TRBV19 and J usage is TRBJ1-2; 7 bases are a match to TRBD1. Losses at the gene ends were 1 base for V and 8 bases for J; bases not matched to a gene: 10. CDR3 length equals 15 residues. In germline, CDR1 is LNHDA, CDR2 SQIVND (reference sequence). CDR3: CASSIGTGQSRGYTF. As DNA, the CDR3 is TGTGCCAGTAGTATAGGGACGGGACAGTCCAGAGGCTACACCTTC. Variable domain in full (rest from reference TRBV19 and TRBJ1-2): DGGITQSPKYLFRKEGQNVTLSCEQNLNHDAMYWYRQDPGQGLRLIYYSQIVNDFQKGDIAEGYSVSREKKESFPLTVTSAQKNPTAFYLCASSIGTGQSRGYTFGSGTRLTVV.

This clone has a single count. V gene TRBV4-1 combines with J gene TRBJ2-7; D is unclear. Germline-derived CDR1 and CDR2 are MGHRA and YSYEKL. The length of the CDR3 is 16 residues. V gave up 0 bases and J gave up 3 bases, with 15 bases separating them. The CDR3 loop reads CASSQDQTQAYYEQYF. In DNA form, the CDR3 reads TGCGCCAGCAGCCAAGATCAGACACAAGCTTACTACGAGCAGTACTTC.

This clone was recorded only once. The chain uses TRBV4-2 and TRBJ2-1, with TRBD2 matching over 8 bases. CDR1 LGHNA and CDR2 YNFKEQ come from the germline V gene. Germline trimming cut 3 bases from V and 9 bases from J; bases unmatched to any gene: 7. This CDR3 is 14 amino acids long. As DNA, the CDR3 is TGTGCCAGCAGCCAGAACGGGGGGGCGGGTGAGCAGTTCTTC. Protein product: CASSQNGGAGEQFF.

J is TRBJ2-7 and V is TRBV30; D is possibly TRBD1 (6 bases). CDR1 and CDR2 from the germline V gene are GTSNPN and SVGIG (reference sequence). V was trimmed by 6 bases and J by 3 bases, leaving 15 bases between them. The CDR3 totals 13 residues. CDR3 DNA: TGTGCCTGCCCCCGCGGACAGAGCTACGAGCAGTACTTC. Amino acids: CACPRGQSYEQYF.

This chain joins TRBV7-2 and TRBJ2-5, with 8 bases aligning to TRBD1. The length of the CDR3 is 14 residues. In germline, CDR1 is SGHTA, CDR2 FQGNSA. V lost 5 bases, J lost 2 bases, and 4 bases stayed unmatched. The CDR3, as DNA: TGTGCCAGCAGCCCCGGACAGGGACAAGAGACCCAGTACTTC. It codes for CASSPGQGQETQYF. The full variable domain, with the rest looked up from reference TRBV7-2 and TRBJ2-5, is GAGVSQSPSNKVTEKGKDVELRCDPISGHTALYWYRQSLGQGLEFLIYFQGNSAPDKSGLPSDRFSAERTGGSVSTLTIQRTQQEDSAVYLCASSPGQGQETQYFGPGTRLLVL.